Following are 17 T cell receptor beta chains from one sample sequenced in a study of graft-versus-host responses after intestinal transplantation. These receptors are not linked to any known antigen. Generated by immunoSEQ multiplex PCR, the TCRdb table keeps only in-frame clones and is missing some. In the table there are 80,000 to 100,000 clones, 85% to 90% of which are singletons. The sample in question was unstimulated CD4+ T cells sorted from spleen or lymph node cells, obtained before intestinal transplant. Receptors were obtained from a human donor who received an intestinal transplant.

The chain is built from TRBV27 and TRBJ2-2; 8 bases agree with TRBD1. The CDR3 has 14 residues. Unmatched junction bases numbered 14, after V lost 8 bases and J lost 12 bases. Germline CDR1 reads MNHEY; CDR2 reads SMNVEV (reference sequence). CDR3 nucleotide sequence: TGTGCCAGCCATCCCAGGGGACAGGCCGTGAAGCTGTTTTTT. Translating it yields CASHPRGQAVKLFF.

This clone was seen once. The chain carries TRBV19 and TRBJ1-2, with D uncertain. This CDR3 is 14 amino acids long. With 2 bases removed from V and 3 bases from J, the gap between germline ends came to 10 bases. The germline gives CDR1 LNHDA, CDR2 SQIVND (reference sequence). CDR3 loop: CASSIRGHHYGYTF. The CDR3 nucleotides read TGTGCCAGTAGTATAAGAGGGCACCACTATGGCTACACCTTC.

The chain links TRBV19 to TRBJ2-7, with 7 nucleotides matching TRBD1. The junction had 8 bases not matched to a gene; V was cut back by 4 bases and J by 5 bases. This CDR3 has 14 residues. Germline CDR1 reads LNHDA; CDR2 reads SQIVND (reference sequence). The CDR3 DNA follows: TGTGCCAGTAGTACTCCGACAGGGTCCCACGAGCAGTACTTC. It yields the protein CASSTPTGSHEQYF. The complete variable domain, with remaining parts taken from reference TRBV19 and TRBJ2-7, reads DGGITQSPKYLFRKEGQNVTLSCEQNLNHDAMYWYRQDPGQGLRLIYYSQIVNDFQKGDIAEGYSVSREKKESFPLTVTSAQKNPTAFYLCASSTPTGSHEQYFGPGTRLTVT.

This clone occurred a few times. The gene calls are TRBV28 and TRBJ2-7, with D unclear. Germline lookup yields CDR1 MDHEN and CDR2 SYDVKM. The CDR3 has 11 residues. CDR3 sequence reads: CASSLLREFPV. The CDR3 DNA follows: TGTGCCAGCAGTTTACTACGAGAGTTTCCTGTC.

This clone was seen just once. The CDR3 region is CASSIRREWVNEQFF. CDR3 DNA sequence: TGTGCCAGTAGTATAAGGCGGGAATGGGTGAATGAGCAGTTCTTC. The chain carries TRBV19 and TRBJ2-1; D possibly corresponds to TRBD2 (6 bases). Trimming took 2 bases from V and 7 from J, leaving 15 bases between them. The CDR3 runs 15 residues. The germline V gene has CDR1 LNHDA and CDR2 SQIVND (reference sequence).

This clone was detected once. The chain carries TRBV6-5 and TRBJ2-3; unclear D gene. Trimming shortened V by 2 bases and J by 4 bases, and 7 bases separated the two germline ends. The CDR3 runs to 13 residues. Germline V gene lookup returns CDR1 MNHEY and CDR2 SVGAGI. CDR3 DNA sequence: TGTGCCAGCAGTTACGGAGTTGCAGATACGCAGTATTTT. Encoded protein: CASSYGVADTQYF.

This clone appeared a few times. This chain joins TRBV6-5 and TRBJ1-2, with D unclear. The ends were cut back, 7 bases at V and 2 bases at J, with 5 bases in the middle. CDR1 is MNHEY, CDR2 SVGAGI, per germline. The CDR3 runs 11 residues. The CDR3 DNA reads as TGTGCCAGCACTATGAACTATGGCTACACCTTC. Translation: CASTMNYGYTF.

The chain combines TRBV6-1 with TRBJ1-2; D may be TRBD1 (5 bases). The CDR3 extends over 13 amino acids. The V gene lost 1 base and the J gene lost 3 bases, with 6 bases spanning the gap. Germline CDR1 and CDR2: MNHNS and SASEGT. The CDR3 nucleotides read TGTGCCAGCAGTGAAGTAGGGGACTATGGCTACACCTTC. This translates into CASSEVGDYGYTF.

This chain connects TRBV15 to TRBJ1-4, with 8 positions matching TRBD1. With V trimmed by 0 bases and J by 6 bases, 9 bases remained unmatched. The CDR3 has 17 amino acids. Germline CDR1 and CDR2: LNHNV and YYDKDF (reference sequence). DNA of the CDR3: TGTGCCACCAGCAGAGAGCCGCGACAGGGGCCCTATGAAAAACTGTTTTTT. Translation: CATSREPRQGPYEKLFF.

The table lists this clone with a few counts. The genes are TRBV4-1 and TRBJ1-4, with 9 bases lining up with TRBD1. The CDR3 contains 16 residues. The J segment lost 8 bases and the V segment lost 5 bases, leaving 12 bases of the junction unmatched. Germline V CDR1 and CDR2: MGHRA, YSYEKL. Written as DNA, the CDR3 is TGCGCCAGCAGCTCAAGTGGGGGGACAGGGTGGGAAAAACTGTTTTTT. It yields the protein CASSSSGGTGWEKLFF.

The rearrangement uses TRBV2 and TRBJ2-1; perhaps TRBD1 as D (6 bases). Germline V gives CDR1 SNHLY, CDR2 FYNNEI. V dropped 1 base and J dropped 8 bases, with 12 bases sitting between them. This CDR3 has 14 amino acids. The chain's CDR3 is CASSEEAQGDEQFF. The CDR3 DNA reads TGTGCCAGCAGTGAAGAAGCACAGGGTGATGAGCAGTTCTTC.

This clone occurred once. This CDR3 reads CASSQDVGGLAGGANTGELFF. DNA for the CDR3: TGTGCCAGCAGCCAAGATGTAGGGGGGCTAGCGGGAGGGGCGAACACCGGGGAGCTGTTTTTT. V is TRBV4-2 and J is TRBJ2-2, with 12 positions matching TRBD2. The ends lost 0 bases at V and 0 bases at J; junction bases unmatched: 11. This CDR3 region has 21 residues. CDR1 is LGHNA and CDR2 is YNFKEQ in the germline V gene.

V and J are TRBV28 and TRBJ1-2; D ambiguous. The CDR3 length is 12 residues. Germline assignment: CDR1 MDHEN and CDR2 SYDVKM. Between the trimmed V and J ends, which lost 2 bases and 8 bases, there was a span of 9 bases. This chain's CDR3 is CASSLLREGYTF. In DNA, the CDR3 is TGTGCCAGCAGTTTACTTCGGGAGGGCTACACCTTC.

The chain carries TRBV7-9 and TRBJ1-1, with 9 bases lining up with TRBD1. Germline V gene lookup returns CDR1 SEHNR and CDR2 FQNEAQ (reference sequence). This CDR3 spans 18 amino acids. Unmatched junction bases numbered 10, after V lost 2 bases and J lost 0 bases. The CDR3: CASSLRGQGTMMNTEAFF. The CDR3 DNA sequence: TGTGCCAGCAGCTTAAGGGGACAGGGTACGATGATGAACACTGAAGCTTTCTTT.

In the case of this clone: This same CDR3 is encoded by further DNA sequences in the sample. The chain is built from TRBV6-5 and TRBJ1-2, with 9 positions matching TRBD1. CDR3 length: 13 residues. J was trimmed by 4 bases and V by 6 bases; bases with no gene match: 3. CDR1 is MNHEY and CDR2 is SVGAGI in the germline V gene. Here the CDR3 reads CASSLDRGYGYTF. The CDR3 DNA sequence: TGTGCCAGCAGCCTGGACAGGGGCTATGGCTACACCTTC.

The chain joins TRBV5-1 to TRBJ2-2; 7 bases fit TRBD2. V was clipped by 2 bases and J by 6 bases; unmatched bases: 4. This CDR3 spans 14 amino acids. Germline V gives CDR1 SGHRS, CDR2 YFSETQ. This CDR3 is CASSFSAGPGELFF. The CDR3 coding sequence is TGCGCCAGCAGCTTTTCAGCGGGGCCCGGGGAGCTGTTTTTT. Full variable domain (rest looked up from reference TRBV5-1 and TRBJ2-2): KAGVTQTPRYLIKTRGQQVTLSCSPISGHRSVSWYQQTPGQGLQFLFEYFSETQRNKGNFPGRFSGRQFSNSRSEMNVSTLELGDSALYLCASSFSAGPGELFFGEGSRLTVL.

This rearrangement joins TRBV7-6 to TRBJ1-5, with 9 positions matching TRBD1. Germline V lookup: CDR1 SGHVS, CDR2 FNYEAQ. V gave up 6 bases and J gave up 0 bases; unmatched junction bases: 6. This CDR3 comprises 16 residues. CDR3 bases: TGTGCCAGCAGTGCCGGGACAGGGTATAGCAATCAGCCCCAGCATTTT. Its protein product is CASSAGTGYSNQPQHF.